This TCR beta chain emerged from a study of blood T cell repertoires in COVID-19. Overall study: Material from acute and convalescent COVID-19 was sourced from the United States, Italy and Spain.

TCRdb's table, derived via immunoSEQ multiplex PCR, lists solely in-frame clones and lacks some. The repertoire consists of roughly 160,000 clones, with about four fifths occurring once and the leading ten covering 13% to 15%. The CDR3 covers 17 residues. V was clipped by 5 bases and J by 6 bases, with 25 bases between them. Germline V gene sequence: CDR1 MDHEN, CDR2 SYDVKM. The origin of this receptor is a man between 18 and 35 years old with active or convalescent COVID-19. Material for sequencing was peripheral blood. The chain couples TRBV28 to TRBJ1-2; the D gene is possibly TRBD1 (6 bases). CDR3 sequence: CASSPHYVWGGPHGYTF. The CDR3 DNA follows: TGTGCCAGCAGTCCGCACTACGTCTGGGGGGGGCCCCATGGCTACACCTTC.